The source of this T cell receptor (beta chain) is a study of blood T cells in healthy people across ages (dated by TCRdb to about 2015). As for the study more broadly: In model experiments, roughly one uniquely barcoded TCR beta cDNA molecule per two T cells was captured by template switching. Two additional independent replicas of 1 million unique cDNA reads from the same blood draw were analyzed for two donors (one aged 18 to 30 and one aged 80 or older). To avoid experimental bias, donors of different ages were randomly spread across the sequencing lanes. Using deep sequencing normalized with unique cDNA molecular identifiers, the study measured how TCR beta repertoire diversity changes with age. The donors were divided into four age groups: young (average around 15 years), middle-aged (under 40), aged (about 56) and long-lived (approximately 74). Beyond this particular receptor, the publication reports: Donor CMV infection status was unknown, potentially confounding age-related changes in expanded clonotypes. Total diversity estimates from one million sequenced T cells were considered lower bounds and underestimates. Because profiling used bulk unsorted PBMCs, naive and antigen-experienced compartments could not be compared conclusively. Observed TCR beta diversity per million T cells fell roughly linearly with age, and a significant reduction was already apparent by age roughly 40. Compared with the aged group, more naive CD4+ T cells, fewer expanded clones and increased TCR diversity were shown by the long-lived group, suggesting age selection. Observed TCR beta diversity correlated strongly with the percentage of naive T cells measured by flow cytometry.

A remark on this clonotype: What this receptor recognizes is not known. Per-base qualities were not stored, and no clone one base away is much larger.

The library relied on 5' RACE. TCRdb shows the sequencer as Illumina HiSeq 2500. A second PCR of roughly 6 to 11 cycles was run with a J-beta primer mix and a sample-barcoded 5' primer. Each TCR beta cDNA molecule received a unique molecular identifier from a template-switch 5' adaptor carrying 12 random nucleotides. Each sample yielded at least 2.5 million CDR3-containing paired-end reads. First-strand cDNA synthesis was performed from all RNA using the Mint cDNA synthesis kit, with priming by a TRBC-specific oligonucleotide. After uracil-DNA glycosylase treatment, a first 18-cycle PCR used universal primers M1SS and BC2_uni_R on all cDNA. The original pipeline was this. For normalization, 1 million high-quality reads were randomly selected from each sample, with every read carrying a distinct molecular identifier. Reads with shared molecular identifiers were discarded instead of being binned into consensus sequences. CDR3 identification, clonotype clustering and error correction used MiTCR with a Q25 quality threshold and the strictest error-elimination algorithm. A nonparametric unseen species model with Euler transformation was used to estimate lower-bound total TCR beta diversity. TCRdb applied fastp at Q25 and MiXCR to the public reads, then kept only in-frame beta chains. Each record represents a unique CDR3 protein, reported with the most common genes and DNA among its rows. TCRdb's processing, not the study's, gives the V and J calls here. The sample table contains roughly 700,000 distinct CDR3 sequences; only one count was recorded for around 49% of them. The biggest ten clones account for under 35% of the sample.

Systemically healthy Caucasian individuals from Russia, some 40 in total and aged roughly 6 to 95 years, were included as donors. Around 10 milliliters of peripheral blood were drawn from each donor into EDTA-treated Vacutainer tubes. Ficoll-Paque density-gradient centrifugation was used to isolate PBMCs, with at least 7 million per sample. Total RNA, at least 6 micrograms per sample, was extracted from PBMCs with Trizol reagent. The percentages of naive CD45RAhigh/CD27high T cells were determined by flow cytometry on a PBMC aliquot from every donor. From the germline V gene, CDR1 is SGHRS and CDR2 is YFSETQ. V was cut back by 6 bases and J by 1 base, leaving a gap of 16 bases between them. The CDR3 covers 16 residues, taking in both the cysteine and the phenylalanine. Just CDR3 DNA is preserved here, 48 bases in frame from base 1.

The chain joins TRBV5-1 to TRBJ2-2; no D gene call is confident. Sequencing was carried out using blood. The TCR originated in a woman between 55 and 75 years old in good health. The CDR3 region has the sequence CASNSGLGLNTGELFF. The DNA sequence is TGCGCCAGCAATTCAGGCTTGGGTCTGAACACCGGGGAGCTGTTTTTT.